This T cell receptor (beta chain) was sequenced in a study of early T cells in non-severe SARS-CoV-2 infection. Germline loops: CDR1 SGHAT, CDR2 FQNNGV. There are 16 residues in the CDR3. V lost 0 bases and J lost 2, with 14 bases in between. TCRdb fed the 5' RACE reads into MiXCR, producing one record per CDR3 protein. The sample includes tens of thousands of distinct CDR3 sequences, 9% to 15% seen only once; the top ten take 5% to 8%. The chain couples TRBV11-2 to TRBJ2-7, with D maybe TRBD2 (6 bases). The TCR originated in an adult who was a healthcare worker with PCR-confirmed SARS-CoV-2 infection or an uninfected control (not recorded which). The sequenced sample was whole blood. The CDR3 spells CASSLDFRGIPYEQYF. Here the CDR3 DNA reads TGTGCCAGCAGCTTAGATTTTCGGGGGATTCCCTACGAGCAGTACTTC.